The source of this TCR beta chain is a study of response to subunit inactivated influenza vaccine. Study results and limitations: Researchers suggested that each seasonal influenza vaccination recruits few new T cells.

A single record per CDR3 protein comes from TCRdb applying MiXCR to the RT-PCR reads. The table lists about 800,000 distinct CDR3 sequences, around 20% of them singletons. Note on this clonotype: What it binds is unknown.

Trimming shortened V by 3 bases and J by 3 bases, and 6 bases separated the two germline ends. This CDR3 spans 11 amino acids. CDR1 and CDR2 from the germline V gene are SQVTM and ANQGSEA. Sequenced here: PBMCs from blood, sampled about 5 days after vaccination. This chain connects TRBV29-1 to TRBJ2-7; D may be TRBD1 (6 bases). The TCR originated in a man in his fifties who received an inactivated influenza vaccine. CDR3 loop: CSVEDSYEQYF. The CDR3 DNA follows: TGCAGCGTTGAGGACAGCTACGAGCAGTACTTC.